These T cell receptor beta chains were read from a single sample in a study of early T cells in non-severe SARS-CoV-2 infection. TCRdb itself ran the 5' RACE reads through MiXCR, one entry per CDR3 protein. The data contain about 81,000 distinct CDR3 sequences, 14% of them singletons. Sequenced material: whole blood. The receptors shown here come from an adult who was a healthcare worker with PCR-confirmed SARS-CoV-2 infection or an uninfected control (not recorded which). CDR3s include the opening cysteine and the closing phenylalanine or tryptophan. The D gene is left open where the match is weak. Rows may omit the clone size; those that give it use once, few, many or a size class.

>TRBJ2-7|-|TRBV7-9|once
TGTGCCAGCAGCTTAACGGGGTCAGAGCAGTACTTC
CASSLTGSEQYF
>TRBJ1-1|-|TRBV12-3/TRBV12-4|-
TGTGCCAGCAGACCACGGGCAAACACTGAAGCTTTCTTT
CASRPRANTEAFF
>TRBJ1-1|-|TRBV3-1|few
TGTGCCAGCAGCCACCTCCGCGGGAACACTGAAGCTTTCTTT
CASSHLRGNTEAFF
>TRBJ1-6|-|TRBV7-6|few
TGTGCCAGCAGCTACACAGGGCCTAATTCACCCCTCCACTTT
CASSYTGPNSPLHF
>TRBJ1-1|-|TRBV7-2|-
TGTGCCAGCAGCTTGGCAGGGGCTCCGAACACTGAAGCTTTCTTT
CASSLAGAPNTEAFF
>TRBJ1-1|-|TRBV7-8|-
TGTGCCAGCAGCTATAATGGAATCCCGAACACTGAAGCTTTCTTT
CASSYNGIPNTEAFF
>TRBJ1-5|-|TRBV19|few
TGTGCCAGTAGTATGGCCCGGGGGCGAAGTAGCAATCAGCCCCAGCATTTT
CASSMARGRSSNQPQHF
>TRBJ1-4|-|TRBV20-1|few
TGCAGTGCTAGAGATCGAGGGAGAACAAATGAAAAACTGTTTTTT
CSARDRGRTNEKLFF
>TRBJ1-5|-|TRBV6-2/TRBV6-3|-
TGTGCCAGCAGCCGACCCCTCGGGGGCAATCAGCCCCAGCATTTT
CASSRPLGGNQPQHF
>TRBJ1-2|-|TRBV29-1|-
TGCAGCGTTGACGCGCCAACTAGATATGGCTACACCTTC
CSVDAPTRYGYTF
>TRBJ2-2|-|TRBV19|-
TGTGCCAGTAGTATGTCCTCCCCGGTGGGGAACACCGGGGAGCTGTTTTTT
CASSMSSPVGNTGELFF
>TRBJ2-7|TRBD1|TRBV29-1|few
TGCAGCGTTAAGACAGGGAACGAGCAGTACTTC
CSVKTGNEQYF
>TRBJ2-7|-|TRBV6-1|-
TGTGCCAGCAGTGAAAATCACGGAAGTCCCTACGAGCAGTACTTC
CASSENHGSPYEQYF
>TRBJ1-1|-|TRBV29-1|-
TGCAGCGCGACCGAGGGTGAAGCTTTCTTT
CSATEGEAFF
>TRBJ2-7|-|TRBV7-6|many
TGTGCCAGCAGCTTGGAGGCGGAATTCGAGCAGTACTTC
CASSLEAEFEQYF
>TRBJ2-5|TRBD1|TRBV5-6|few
TGTGCCAGCAGCTCCATAAGGACAGGCCACCAAGAGACCCAGTACTTC
CASSSIRTGHQETQYF
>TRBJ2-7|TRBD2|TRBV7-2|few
TGTGCCAGCTCTTACCCTTGGCGGGGGGCCTACGAGCAGTACTTC
CASSYPWRGAYEQYF
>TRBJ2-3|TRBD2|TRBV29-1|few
TGCAGCGCCCCGACTAGCGGGTACACAGATACGCAGTATTTT
CSAPTSGYTDTQYF
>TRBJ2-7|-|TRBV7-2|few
TGTGCCAGCAGCTTAGTGGACGAGCAGTACTTC
CASSLVDEQYF
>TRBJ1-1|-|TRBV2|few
TGTGCCAGGGGGAGGATACTTAACACTGAAGCTTTCTTT
CARGRILNTEAFF
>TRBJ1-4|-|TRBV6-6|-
TGTGCCAGCAGTTCGGACCTCAACAAAAAACTGTTTTTT
CASSSDLNKKLFF
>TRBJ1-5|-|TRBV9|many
TGTGCCAGCAGCGTAGGGGGCCTTAGCAATCAGCCCCAGCATTTT
CASSVGGLSNQPQHF
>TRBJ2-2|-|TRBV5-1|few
TGCGCCAGCAGTCCTAGACCCCCCGGGGAGCTGTTTTTT
CASSPRPPGELFF
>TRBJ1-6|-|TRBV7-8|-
TGTGCCAGCAGCTCGGACAGACCTAATTCACCCCTCCACTTT
CASSSDRPNSPLHF
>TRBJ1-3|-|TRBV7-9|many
TGTGCCAGCAGCTTAGGGGCTGGAAACACCATATATTTT
CASSLGAGNTIYF
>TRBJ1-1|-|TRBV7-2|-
TGTGCCAGCAGCCCGACAGTGGACACTGAAGCTTTCTTT
CASSPTVDTEAFF
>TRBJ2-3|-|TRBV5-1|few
TGCGCCAGCAGACGTAGCGGAGCTAGCACAGATACGCAGTATTTT
CASRRSGASTDTQYF
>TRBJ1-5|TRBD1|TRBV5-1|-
TGCGCCAGCAGTGTCGGACAGGGGCATCAGCCCCAGCATTTT
CASSVGQGHQPQHF
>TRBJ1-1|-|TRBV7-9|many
TGTGCCAGCAGCTTTGGGCGGGACACTGAAGCTTTCTTT
CASSFGRDTEAFF
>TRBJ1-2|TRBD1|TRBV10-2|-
TGCGCCAGCACAGACCGGACAGGGACTAACTATGGCTACACCTTC
CASTDRTGTNYGYTF
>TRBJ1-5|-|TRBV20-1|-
TGCAGTGCTAAGTTCGGGGGCATTGATCAGCCCCAGCATTTT
CSAKFGGIDQPQHF
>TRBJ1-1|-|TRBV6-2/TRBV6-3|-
TGTGCCAGCAGTTACCCCGGTGAAGCTTTCTTT
CASSYPGEAFF
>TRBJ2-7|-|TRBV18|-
TGTGCCAGCTCACCAAAGGGAGGCAGACTCGATCACGAGCAGTACTTC
CASSPKGGRLDHEQYF
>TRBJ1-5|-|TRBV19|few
TGTGCCAGTAGTATAGGGGGGAGCAATCAGCCCCAGCATTTT
CASSIGGSNQPQHF
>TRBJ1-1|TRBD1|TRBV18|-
TGTGCCAGCTCAACAGCTAGGGGACAGAGGAACACTGAAGCTTTCTTT
CASSTARGQRNTEAFF
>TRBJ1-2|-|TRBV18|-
TGTGCCAGCTCACCGGGGCCACCTTATGGCTACACCTTC
CASSPGPPYGYTF
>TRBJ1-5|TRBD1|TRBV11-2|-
TGTGCCAGCAGCGTAGCAGGGGGCCAGCCCCAGCATTTT
CASSVAGGQPQHF
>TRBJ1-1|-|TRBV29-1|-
TGCAGCGTTGTGGGGGGCGGGAACACTGAAGCTTTCTTT
CSVVGGGNTEAFF
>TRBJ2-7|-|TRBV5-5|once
TGTGCCAGCAGCTTGGCGTATACTACGGGGGCCCTTTACGAGCAGTACTTC
CASSLAYTTGALYEQYF
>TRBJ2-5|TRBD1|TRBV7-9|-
TGTGCCAGCAGCTCGAACACACGGGACAGTCCCCAAGAGACCCAGTACTTC
CASSSNTRDSPQETQYF
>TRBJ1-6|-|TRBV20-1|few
TGCAGTGCTAGAGCCGGGGAGGCTTCACCCCTCCACTTT
CSARAGEASPLHF
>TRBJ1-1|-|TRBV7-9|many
TGTGCCAGCAGCTTAGAGACGCTGAACACTGAAGCTTTCTTT
CASSLETLNTEAFF
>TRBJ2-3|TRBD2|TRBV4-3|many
TGCGCCAGCAGCCAGGGGGCTCGGGGGGGAAACACAGATACGCAGTATTTT
CASSQGARGGNTDTQYF
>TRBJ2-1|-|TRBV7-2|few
TGTGCCAGCAGCTTCCGGACAGCGTCCTACAATGAGCAGTTCTTC
CASSFRTASYNEQFF
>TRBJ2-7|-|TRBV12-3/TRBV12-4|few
TGTGCCAGCAGTTTAGGGGCAGGGAGACCCTACGAGCAGTACTTC
CASSLGAGRPYEQYF
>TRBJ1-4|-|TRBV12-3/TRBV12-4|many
TGTGCCAGCAGTGACAGTGTTCCTAATGAAAAACTGTTTTTT
CASSDSVPNEKLFF